The 10 T cell receptor beta chains presented below share a single source sample, sequenced in a study of human T cells and chemical hapten exposure. A single record per CDR3 protein comes from TCRdb applying MiXCR to the RACE reads. The table records some 300,000 distinct CDR3 sequences, about 5% of them present only once. Time point here: pre-sensitization, week 0. Treatment here: therapeutic diphenylcyclopropenone sensitization with weekly scalp DPC. This specimen consisted of whole blood, obtained in connection with sensitization to the hapten diphenylcyclopropenone (DPC). The receptors stem from a woman aged 18-29 years with alopecia areata. Some clones in this sample may be carry-over from other donors' samples.

This clonotype was observed a few times. J is TRBJ1-1 and V is TRBV7-2; D might be TRBD1 (6 bases). This CDR3 is built from 16 residues. CDR1 and CDR2 from the germline V gene are SGHTA and FQGNSA. V gave up 6 bases and J gave up 5 bases, with 22 bases separating them. CDR3 residues: CASSFQTRGAGTEAFF. The CDR3 DNA follows: TGTGCCAGCAGTTTCCAAACCAGGGGCGCAGGGACTGAAGCTTTCTTT.

This clonotype was seen at least ten times. One end of the junction is discordant with germline, which a read error may explain. This chain joins TRBV9 and TRBJ2-7; D is undetermined. This CDR3 region has 13 residues. Per the germline V gene, CDR1 is SGDLS and CDR2 is YYNGEE. CDR3 coding DNA: TGTGCCAGCAGCGTAGTCCCCTCCTCCGAGCAGTACTTC. Encoded protein: CASSVVPSSEQYF.

The CDR3 bases are TGTGCCAGCAGCCCGCCCGGGTATCCCTCTGGAAACACCATATATTTT. It yields the protein CASSPPGYPSGNTIYF. The gene calls are TRBV11-2 and TRBJ1-3; D not certain. This CDR3 is 16 amino acids long. Germline V gene sequence: CDR1 SGHAT, CDR2 FQNNGV. Deletions cut 5 bases from V and 0 bases from J, with 14 bases between.

This clonotype was seen a few times. The rearrangement links TRBV27 to TRBJ2-7; D is undetermined. The germline V gene encodes CDR1 MNHEY and CDR2 SMNVEV (reference sequence). The CDR3 spans 13 residues. With 3 bases removed from V and 2 bases from J, the gap between germline ends came to 8 bases. In DNA, the CDR3 is TGTGCCAGCAGTTTTACCGCAACCTACGAGCAGTACTTC. Translated: CASSFTATYEQYF.

V is TRBV25-1 and J is TRBJ1-2; D remains ambiguous. The germline CDR1 and CDR2 sequences are MGHDK and SYGVNS. This CDR3 has 13 amino acids. Trimming removed 3 bases at V and 8 bases at J, with 13 bases between. The CDR3 DNA follows: TGTGCCAGCAGTGAGATGGGGTTGGAGGGCTACACCTTC. This gives the protein CASSEMGLEGYTF.

This chain connects TRBV4-2 to TRBJ2-7; no reliable D call. The CDR3 length is 14 residues. V was trimmed by 0 bases and J by 2 bases, leaving 8 bases between them. The germline CDR1 and CDR2 sequences are LGHNA and YNFKEQ. In DNA form, the CDR3 reads TGTGCCAGCAGCCAAGAACCTGGCCCCTACGAGCAGTACTTC. This gives the protein CASSQEPGPYEQYF.

This clonotype was seen at least ten times. CDR3 in DNA: TGTGCCAGCAGTTTAGGGAGTGTCAATGAGCAGTTCTTC. It translates to CASSLGSVNEQFF. This chain connects TRBV27 to TRBJ2-1, with D possibly TRBD2 on 5 matching bases. There are 13 residues in the CDR3. From germline, CDR1 is MNHEY and CDR2 SMNVEV (reference sequence). Trimming pared 2 bases from V and 6 bases from J, leaving 8 bases between.

This clonotype was seen ten or more times. The CDR3 here is CASSSRDRPTGELFF. The CDR3 nucleotides read TGTGCCAGCAGTTCCCGGGACAGACCCACCGGGGAGCTGTTTTTT. The rearrangement joins TRBV7-9 to TRBJ2-2; TRBD1 matches 7 bases. The ends lost 6 bases at V and 4 bases at J; junction bases unmatched: 8. Germline CDR1 is SEHNR and CDR2 is FQNEAQ (reference sequence). The length of the CDR3 is 15 residues.

This clonotype was seen ten or more times. The chain joins TRBV12-3 or TRBV12-4 to TRBJ2-7; 7 positions match TRBD2. The CDR3 has 13 residues. V was clipped by 8 bases and J by 6 bases; unmatched bases: 10. The CDR3 bases are TGTGCCAGCGGGTTGGGAGGGGCCACCGAGCAGTACTTC. Protein product: CASGLGGATEQYF.

This clonotype was picked up many times. This chain joins TRBV7-8 and TRBJ1-1; D call uncertain. Trimming removed 2 bases from V and 2 bases from J, with 9 bases in between. This CDR3 comprises 14 residues. Germline loops: CDR1 SGHVS, CDR2 FQNEAQ. CDR3 sequence: CASSLKKSNTEAFF. The CDR3 DNA reads TGTGCCAGCAGCTTAAAGAAATCAAACACTGAAGCTTTCTTT. The full variable domain, completed using reference TRBV7-8 and TRBJ1-1, is GAGVSQSPRYKVAKRGQDVALRCDPISGHVSLFWYQQALGQGPEFLTYFQNEAQLDKSGLPSDRFFAERPEGSVSTLKIQRTQQEDSAVYLCASSLKKSNTEAFFGQGTRLTVV.